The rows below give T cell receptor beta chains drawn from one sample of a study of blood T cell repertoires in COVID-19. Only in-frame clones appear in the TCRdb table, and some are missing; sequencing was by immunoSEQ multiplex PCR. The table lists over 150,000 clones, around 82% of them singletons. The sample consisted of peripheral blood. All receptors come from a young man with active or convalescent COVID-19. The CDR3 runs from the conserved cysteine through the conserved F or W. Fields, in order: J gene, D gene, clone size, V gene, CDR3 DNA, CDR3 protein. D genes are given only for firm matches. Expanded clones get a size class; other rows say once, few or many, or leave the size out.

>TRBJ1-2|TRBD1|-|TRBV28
TGTGCCAGCAGTTCCTGGGGGACAGGGGATGGCTACACCTTC
CASSSWGTGDGYTF
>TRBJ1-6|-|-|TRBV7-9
TGTGCCAGCACCCATGCAGAGGGAGATTCACCCCTCCACTTT
CASTHAEGDSPLHF
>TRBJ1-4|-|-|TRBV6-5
TGTGCCAGCAGTTACTCGACAGGTGCCGGTGAAAAACTGTTTTTT
CASSYSTGAGEKLFF
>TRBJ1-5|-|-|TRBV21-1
TGTGCCAGCTTTCCCGGGACAGACAATCAGCCCCAGCATTTT
CASFPGTDNQPQHF
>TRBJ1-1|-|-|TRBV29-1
TGCAGCGTTGAAGCTACAGAGAACACTGAAGCTTTCTTT
CSVEATENTEAFF
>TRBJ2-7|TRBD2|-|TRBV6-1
TGTGCCAGCAGTGAAGCGCCCAGCGGGGGGGTTTCCGAGCAGTACTTC
CASSEAPSGGVSEQYF
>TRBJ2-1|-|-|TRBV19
TGTGCCAGTAGTATAGCGGGGTCCTACAATGAGCAGTTCTTC
CASSIAGSYNEQFF
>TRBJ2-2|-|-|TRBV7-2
TGTGCCAGCAGCTTAGCGCTGGCATTAAGCACCGGGGAGCTGTTTTTT
CASSLALALSTGELFF
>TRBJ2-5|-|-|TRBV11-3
TGTGCCAGCAGCAATGACAGGGAGGAAGAGACCCAGTACTTC
CASSNDREEETQYF
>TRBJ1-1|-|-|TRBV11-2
TGTGCCAGCAGCCCCTATTCCATGAACACTGAAGCTTTCTTT
CASSPYSMNTEAFF
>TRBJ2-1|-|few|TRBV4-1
TGCGCCAGCAGCCAACCCCTACGGGACACCAACAATGAGCAGTTCTTC
CASSQPLRDTNNEQFF
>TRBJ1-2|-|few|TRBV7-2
TGTGCCAGCAGCTTAAGGGGTGGCAGGGATGGCTACACCTTC
CASSLRGGRDGYTF
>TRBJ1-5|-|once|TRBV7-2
TGTGCCAGCAGCTTAGGGCGCAGGGATCAGCCCCAGCATTTT
CASSLGRRDQPQHF
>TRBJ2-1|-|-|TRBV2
TGTGCCAGTTACAATACTAGGGGGAGCTCCTACAATGAGCAGTTCTTC
CASYNTRGSSYNEQFF
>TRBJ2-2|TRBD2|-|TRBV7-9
TGTGCCAGCAGCTTGCGGCTGGGGCTAGCGGGAGCGAACACCGGGGAGCTGTTTTTT
CASSLRLGLAGANTGELFF
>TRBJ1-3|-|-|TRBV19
TGTGCCAGTAGTATGTCCGGCCCAGGGGGAAACACCATATATTTT
CASSMSGPGGNTIYF
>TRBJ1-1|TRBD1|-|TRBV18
TGTGCCAGCTCACAGGGGGACAGGGGAGCTGAAGCTTTCTTT
CASSQGDRGAEAFF
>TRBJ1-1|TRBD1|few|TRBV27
TGTGCCAGCGGAAGACAGGGGTACACTGAAGCTTTCTTT
CASGRQGYTEAFF
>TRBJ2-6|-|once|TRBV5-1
TGCGCCAGCAGCCTGGTGAGGGGGTCTGGGGCCAACGTCCTGACTTTC
CASSLVRGSGANVLTF
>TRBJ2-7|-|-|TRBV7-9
TGTGCCAGCAGCTCGAACGGAGGGGGGGGGCAGTACTTC
CASSSNGGGGQYF
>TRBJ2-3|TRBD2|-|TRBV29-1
TGCAGCGTTGAAGGGGGGATAGCGGGAAGTACAGATACGCAGTATTTT
CSVEGGIAGSTDTQYF
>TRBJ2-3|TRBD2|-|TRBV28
TGTGCCAGCAGTCTACCTAGCGGGAGGGCCCATGAAGATACGCAGTATTTT
CASSLPSGRAHEDTQYF
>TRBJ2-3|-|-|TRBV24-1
TGTGCCACCAGTGATTCGAAGAGGACTAGCACAGATACGCAGTATTTT
CATSDSKRTSTDTQYF
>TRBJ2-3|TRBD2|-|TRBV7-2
TGTGCCAGCAGCTTAGGGGGACTAGCTCGCACAGATACGCAGTATTTT
CASSLGGLARTDTQYF
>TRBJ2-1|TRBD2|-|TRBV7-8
TGTGCCAGCAGCGACACTAGCGGGAGGGCTTCCTACAATGAGCAGTTCTTC
CASSDTSGRASYNEQFF
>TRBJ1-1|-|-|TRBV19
TGTGCCAGTAGTTTCCAGATCCAGTGGGGAGGGTACACTGAAGCTTTCTTT
CASSFQIQWGGYTEAFF
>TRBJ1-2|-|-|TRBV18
TGTGCCAGCTCACCAGAACAGGGCTCTAACTATGGCTACACCTTC
CASSPEQGSNYGYTF
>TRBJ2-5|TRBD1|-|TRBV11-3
TGTGCCAGCAGCTTAGGACAGGGGGCACCTGACCAAGAGACCCAGTACTTC
CASSLGQGAPDQETQYF
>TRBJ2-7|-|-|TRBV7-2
TGTGCCAGCAGCTTAAGGGGGACCTACGAGCAGTACTTC
CASSLRGTYEQYF
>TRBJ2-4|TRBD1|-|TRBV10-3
TGTGCCATCAGGGCGGACAGGGCGGGCATTCAGTACTTC
CAIRADRAGIQYF
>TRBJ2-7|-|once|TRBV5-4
TGTGCCAGCAGCTTGGTTGGAGGGGGCGTTTCCTACGAGCAGTACTTC
CASSLVGGGVSYEQYF
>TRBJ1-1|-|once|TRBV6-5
TGTGCCAGCAGCCCCCGTAGGGAGTTGAACACTGAAGCTTTCTTT
CASSPRRELNTEAFF
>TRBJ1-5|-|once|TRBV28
TGTGCCAGCAGTTTAGGACGGGATAATCAGCCCCAGCATTTT
CASSLGRDNQPQHF
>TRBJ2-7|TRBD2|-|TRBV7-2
TGTGCCAGCAGCTTAGGTTCCCGGACTAGCTCCTACGAGCAGTACTTC
CASSLGSRTSSYEQYF
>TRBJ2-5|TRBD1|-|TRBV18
TGTGCCAGCTCACCACCGGACAGGGACGGGCACTTC
CASSPPDRDGHF
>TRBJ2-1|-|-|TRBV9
TGTGCCAGCAGCGTAGACTACTACCACAATGAGCAGTTCTTC
CASSVDYYHNEQFF
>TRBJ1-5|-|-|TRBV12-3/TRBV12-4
TGTGCCAGCAGTACAGGGTCTCAACAGCCCCAGCATTTT
CASSTGSQQPQHF
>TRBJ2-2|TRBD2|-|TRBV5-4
TGTGCCAGCAGCTATGGACTAGCGGGAGGGCCCGGGGAGCTGTTTTTT
CASSYGLAGGPGELFF
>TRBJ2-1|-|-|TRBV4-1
TGCGCCAGCAGCCAAGTGGGCAGGGGACGCTACAATGAGCAGTTCTTC
CASSQVGRGRYNEQFF
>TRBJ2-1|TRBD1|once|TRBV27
TGTGCCAGCAGACCCCACGCCGGACAGGGTGGGAATGAGCAGTTCTTC
CASRPHAGQGGNEQFF
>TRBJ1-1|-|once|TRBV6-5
TGTGCCAGCAAATTGAGACAGCCGAACACTGAAGCTTTCTTT
CASKLRQPNTEAFF
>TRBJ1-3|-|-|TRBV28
TGTGCCAGCAGTCGGGGAACTGGAAACACCATATATTTT
CASSRGTGNTIYF